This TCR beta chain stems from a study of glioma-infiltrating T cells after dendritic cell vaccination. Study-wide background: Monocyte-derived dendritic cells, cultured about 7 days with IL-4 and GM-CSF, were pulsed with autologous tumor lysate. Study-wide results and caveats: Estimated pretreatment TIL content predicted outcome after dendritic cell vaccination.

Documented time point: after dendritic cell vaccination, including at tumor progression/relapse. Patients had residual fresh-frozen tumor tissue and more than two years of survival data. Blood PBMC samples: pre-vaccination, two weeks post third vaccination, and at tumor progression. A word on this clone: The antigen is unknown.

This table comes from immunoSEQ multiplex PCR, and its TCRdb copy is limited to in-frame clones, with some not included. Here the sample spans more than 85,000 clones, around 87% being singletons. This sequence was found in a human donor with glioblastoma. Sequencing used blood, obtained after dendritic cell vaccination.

This CDR3 reads CAWDTRRQGGEQYF. CDR3 bases: TGTGCCTGGGACACGCGACGACAGGGGGGCGAGCAGTACTTC. The chain carries TRBV30 and TRBJ2-7, with TRBD1 identical over 9 bases. The V segment lost 5 bases and the J segment 6 bases; nucleotides outside the gene matches: 11. Germline lookup yields CDR1 GTSNPN and CDR2 SVGIG (reference sequence). The CDR3 length is 14 residues. Variable domain in full (rest from reference TRBV30 and TRBJ2-7): SQTIHQWPATLVQPVGSPLSLECTVEGTSNPNLYWYRQAAGRGLQLLFYSVGIGQISSEVPQNLSASRPQDRQFILSSKKLLLSDSGFYLCAWDTRRQGGEQYFGPGTRLTVT.